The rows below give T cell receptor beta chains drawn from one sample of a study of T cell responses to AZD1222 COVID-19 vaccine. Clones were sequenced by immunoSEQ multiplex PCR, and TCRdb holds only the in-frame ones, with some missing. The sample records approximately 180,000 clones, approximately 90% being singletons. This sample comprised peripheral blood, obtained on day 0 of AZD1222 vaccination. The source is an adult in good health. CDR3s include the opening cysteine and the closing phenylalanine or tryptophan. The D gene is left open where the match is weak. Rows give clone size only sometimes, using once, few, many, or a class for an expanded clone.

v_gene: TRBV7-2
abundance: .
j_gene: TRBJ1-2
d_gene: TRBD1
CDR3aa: CASSLTGGAIDGYTF
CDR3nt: TGTGCCAGCAGCCTCACAGGGGGCGCGATAGATGGCTACACCTTC

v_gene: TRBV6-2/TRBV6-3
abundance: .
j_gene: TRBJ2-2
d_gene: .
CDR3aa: CASSYPTGNTGELFF
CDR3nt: TGTGCCAGCAGTTACCCGACAGGCAACACCGGGGAGCTGTTTTTT

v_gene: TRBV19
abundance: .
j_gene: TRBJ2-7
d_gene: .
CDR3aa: CASSMGHAGLSYEQYF
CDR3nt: TGTGCCAGTAGTATGGGGCACGCCGGCCTCTCCTACGAGCAGTACTTC

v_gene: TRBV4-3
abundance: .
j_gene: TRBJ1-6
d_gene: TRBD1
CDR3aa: CASSQDVGRGGSPLHF
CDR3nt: TGCGCCAGCAGCCAAGATGTGGGCAGGGGGGGGTCACCCCTCCACTTT

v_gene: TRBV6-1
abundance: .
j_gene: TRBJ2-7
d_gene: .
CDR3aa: CASSDGLHSYEQYF
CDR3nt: TGTGCCAGCAGTGACGGACTACACTCCTACGAGCAGTACTTC

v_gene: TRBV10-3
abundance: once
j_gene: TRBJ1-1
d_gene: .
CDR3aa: CAISESAGPGTEAFF
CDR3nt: TGTGCCATCAGTGAGTCGGCAGGGCCGGGCACTGAAGCTTTCTTT

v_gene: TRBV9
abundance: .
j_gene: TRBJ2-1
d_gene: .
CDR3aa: CASSGASEGLYNEQFF
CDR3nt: TGTGCCAGCAGCGGAGCTAGCGAAGGTCTCTACAATGAGCAGTTCTTC

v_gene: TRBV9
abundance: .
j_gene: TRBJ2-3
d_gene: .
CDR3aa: CASSATTDTQYF
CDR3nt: TGTGCCAGCAGCGCTACCACAGATACGCAGTATTTT

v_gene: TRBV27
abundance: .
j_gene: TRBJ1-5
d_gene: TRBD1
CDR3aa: CASSLQGGNQPQHF
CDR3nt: TGTGCCAGCAGTTTACAGGGGGGGAATCAGCCCCAGCATTTT

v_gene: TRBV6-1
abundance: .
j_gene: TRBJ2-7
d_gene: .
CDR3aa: CASSDPGQGGYEQYF
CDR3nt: TGTGCCAGCAGTGATCCCGGGCAGGGGGGGTACGAGCAGTACTTC

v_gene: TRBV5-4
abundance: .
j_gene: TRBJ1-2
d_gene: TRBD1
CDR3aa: CASSPSRSGTGEDGYTF
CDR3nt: TGTGCCAGCAGCCCTTCAAGGTCCGGGACAGGGGAAGATGGCTACACCTTC

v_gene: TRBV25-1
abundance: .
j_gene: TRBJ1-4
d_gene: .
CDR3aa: CASSEYRFNEKLFF
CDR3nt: TGTGCCAGCAGTGAATACCGGTTTAATGAAAAACTGTTTTTT

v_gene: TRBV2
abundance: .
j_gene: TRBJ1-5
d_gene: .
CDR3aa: CASSASSSNQPQHF
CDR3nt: TGTGCCAGCAGTGCCTCCTCTAGCAATCAGCCCCAGCATTTT

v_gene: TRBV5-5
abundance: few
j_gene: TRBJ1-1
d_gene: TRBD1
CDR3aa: CASSLGDRANTEAFF
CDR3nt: TGTGCCAGCAGCTTAGGGGACAGGGCGAACACTGAAGCTTTCTTT

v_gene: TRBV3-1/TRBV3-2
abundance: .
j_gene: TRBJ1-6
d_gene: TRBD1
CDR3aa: CASSLQGGNSPLHF
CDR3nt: TGTGCCAGCAGCCTTCAGGGGGGGAATTCACCCCTCCACTTT

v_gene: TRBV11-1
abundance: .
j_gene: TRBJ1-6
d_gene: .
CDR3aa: CASSPRSRGPNSPLHF
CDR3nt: TGTGCCAGCAGCCCTCGGTCTCGGGGGCCAAATTCACCCCTCCACTTT

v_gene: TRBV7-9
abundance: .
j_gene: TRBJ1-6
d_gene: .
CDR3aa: CASSPASGSPLHF
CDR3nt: TGTGCCAGCAGCCCTGCGTCGGGTTCACCCCTCCACTTT

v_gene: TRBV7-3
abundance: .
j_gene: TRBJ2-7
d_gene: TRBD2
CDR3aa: CASSLAVSGGPMTYEQYF
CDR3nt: TGTGCCAGCAGCTTAGCGGTTAGCGGGGGGCCGATGACCTACGAGCAGTACTTC

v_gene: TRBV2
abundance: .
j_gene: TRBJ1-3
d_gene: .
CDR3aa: CASSEVVFSGNTIYF
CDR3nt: TGTGCCAGCAGTGAAGTGGTCTTCTCTGGAAACACCATATATTTT

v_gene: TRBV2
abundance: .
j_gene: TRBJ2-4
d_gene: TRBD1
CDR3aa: CASSLGQPHLQYF
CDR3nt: TGTGCAAGCAGTCTGGGACAGCCCCACCTTCAGTACTTC

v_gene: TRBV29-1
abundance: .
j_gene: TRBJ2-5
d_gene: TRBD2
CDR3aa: CSVEEVSSGFGETQYF
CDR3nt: TGCAGCGTTGAAGAAGTGTCTAGCGGGTTCGGGGAGACCCAGTACTTC

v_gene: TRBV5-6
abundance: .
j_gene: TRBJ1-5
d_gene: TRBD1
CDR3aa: CASSLRQGLSNQPQHF
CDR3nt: TGTGCCAGCAGCTTGAGACAGGGGCTTAGCAATCAGCCCCAGCATTTT

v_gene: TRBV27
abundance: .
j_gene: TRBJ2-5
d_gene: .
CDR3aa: CASSLRRGETQYF
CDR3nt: TGTGCCAGCAGTTTACGCCGCGGAGAGACCCAGTACTTC

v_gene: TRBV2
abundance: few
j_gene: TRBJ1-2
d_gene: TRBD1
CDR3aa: CASSRQGVANYGYTF
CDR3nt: TGTGCCAGCAGTAGACAGGGGGTAGCTAACTATGGCTACACCTTC

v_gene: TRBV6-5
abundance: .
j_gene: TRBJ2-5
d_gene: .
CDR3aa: CASSRSRGGQETQYF
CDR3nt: TGTGCCAGCAGTCGTAGTAGGGGGGGCCAAGAGACCCAGTACTTC

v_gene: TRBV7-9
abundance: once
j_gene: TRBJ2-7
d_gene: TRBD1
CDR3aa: CASSSGTGRGEQYF
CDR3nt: TGTGCCAGCAGCTCCGGGACAGGGAGGGGCGAGCAGTACTTC

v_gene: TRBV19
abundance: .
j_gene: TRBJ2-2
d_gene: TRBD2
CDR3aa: CASSTYRDYSGELFF
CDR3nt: TGTGCCAGCAGCACGTACCGGGACTATTCTGGGGAGCTGTTTTTT

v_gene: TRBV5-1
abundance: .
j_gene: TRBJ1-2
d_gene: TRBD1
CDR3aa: CASSTRTGGVDGYTF
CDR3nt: TGCGCCAGCAGCACCCGGACAGGGGGCGTTGATGGCTACACCTTC

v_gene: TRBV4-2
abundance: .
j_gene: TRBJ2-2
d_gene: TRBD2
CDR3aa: CASSQPTSGGTMNTGELFF
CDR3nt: TGTGCCAGCAGCCAACCCACTAGCGGGGGAACGATGAACACCGGGGAGCTGTTTTTT

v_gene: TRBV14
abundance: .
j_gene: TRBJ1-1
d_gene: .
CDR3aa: CASSPGLNTEAFF
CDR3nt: TGTGCCAGCAGTCCCGGCCTGAACACTGAAGCTTTCTTT

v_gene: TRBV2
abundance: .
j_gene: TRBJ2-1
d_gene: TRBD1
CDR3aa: CASSRDRAYNEQFF
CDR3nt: TGTGCCAGCAGCCGTGACAGGGCCTACAATGAGCAGTTCTTC

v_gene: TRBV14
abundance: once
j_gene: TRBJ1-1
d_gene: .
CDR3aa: CASSQVGGTEAFF
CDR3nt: TGTGCCAGCAGCCAAGTTGGGGGAACTGAAGCTTTCTTT

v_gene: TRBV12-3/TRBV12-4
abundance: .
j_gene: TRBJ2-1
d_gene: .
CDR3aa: CASSLGQGYEQFF
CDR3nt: TGTGCCAGCAGTTTAGGCCAGGGATATGAGCAGTTCTTC

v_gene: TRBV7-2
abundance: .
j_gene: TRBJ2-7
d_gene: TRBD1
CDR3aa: CASSSKGDRLGEQYF
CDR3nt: TGTGCCAGCAGCTCCAAAGGGGACAGGTTGGGCGAGCAGTACTTC

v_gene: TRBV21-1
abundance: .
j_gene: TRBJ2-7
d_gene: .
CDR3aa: CASSKSRQGQNPYEQYF
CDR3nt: TGTGCCAGCAGTAAATCGAGGCAGGGACAGAATCCCTACGAGCAGTACTTC

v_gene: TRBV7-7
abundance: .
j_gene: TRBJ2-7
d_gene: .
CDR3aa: CASSQDLLYEQYF
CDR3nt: TGTGCTAGCAGCCAGGACCTTCTTTACGAGCAGTACTTC

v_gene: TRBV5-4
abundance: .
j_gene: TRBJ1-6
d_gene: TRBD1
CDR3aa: CASSFDRGHSPLHF
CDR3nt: TGTGCCAGCAGCTTTGACAGGGGGCATTCACCCCTCCACTTT

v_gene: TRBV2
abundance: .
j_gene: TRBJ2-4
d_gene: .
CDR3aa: CASNGANIQYF
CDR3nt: TGTGCCAGCAACGGAGCAAACATTCAGTACTTC

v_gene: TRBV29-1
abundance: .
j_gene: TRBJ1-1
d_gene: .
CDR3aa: CSVLSTTEAFF
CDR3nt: TGCAGCGTACTAAGTACCACTGAAGCTTTCTTT

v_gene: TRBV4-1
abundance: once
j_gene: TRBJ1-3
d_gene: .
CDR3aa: CASSQGMLSGNTIYF
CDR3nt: TGCGCCAGCAGCCAAGGCATGCTCTCTGGAAACACCATATATTTT